Listed here are 9 T cell receptor beta chains from one sample, sequenced in a study of blood T cells in healthy people across ages. Primed by a sample-barcoded 5' primer and a J-beta primer mix, a second PCR proceeded for roughly 6 to 12 cycles. TCRdb called the 5' RACE reads again in MiXCR, with one record for every CDR3 protein. The sample has fewer than 800,000 distinct CDR3 sequences; roughly 32% are singletons. The sample was blood. The receptor source for this set is a woman older than 75 in good health.

The sample holds a few counts of this clonotype. The chain uses TRBV7-9 and TRBJ2-5, with 13 bases identical to TRBD2. CDR1 and CDR2 (germline): SEHNR, FQNEAQ (reference sequence). The V segment lost 5 bases and the J segment 3 bases; nucleotides outside the gene matches: 9. The CDR3 has 17 amino acids. The CDR3 coding sequence is TGTGCCAGCAGCCCCCGGACTAGCGGGGGAAGTGAAGAGACCCAGTACTTC. Its protein product is CASSPRTSGGSEETQYF.

There are many counts of this clonotype. The V gene is TRBV7-2, the J gene TRBJ2-1; 11 bases agree with TRBD2. The CDR3 is 15 residues long. Germline CDR1 reads SGHTA; CDR2 reads FQGNSA. The V and J ends lost 2 bases and 7 bases, in that order; junction bases with no gene match: 4. DNA of the CDR3: TGTGCCAGCAGCTTAATCGCTAGCGGGGGGAATGAGCAGTTCTTC. Translating it yields CASSLIASGGNEQFF.

The chain joins TRBV29-1 to TRBJ2-7; 13 positions agree with TRBD2. The DNA end is more similar to TRBJ2-5, so the J call may be wrong. Per germline, CDR1 SQVTM and CDR2 ANQGSEA. The CDR3 extends over 14 amino acids. Written as DNA, the CDR3 is TGCAGCTGGACTAGCGGGAGTTTTGGGGAGACCCAGTACTTC. As protein: CSWTSGSFGETQYF.

The table lists this clonotype with many counts. V gene TRBV2 combines with J gene TRBJ2-1, with 9 bases fitting TRBD2. CDR1 and CDR2 (germline): SNHLY, FYNNEI. J lost 10 bases, V lost 4 bases, and 17 bases had no gene match. The CDR3 is made up of 17 amino acids. Here the CDR3 DNA reads TGTGCCAGCAGTGCCCGGGAAGCGGGGGGCCGGGGTAGAGAGCAGTTCTTC. Translating gives CASSAREAGGRGREQFF.

In its sample, this clonotype was seen many times. This sequence joins TRBV20-1 and TRBJ2-1; D call uncertain. Trimming took 7 bases from V and 6 from J, leaving 19 bases between them. Germline V gene lookup returns CDR1 DFQATT and CDR2 SNEGSKA (reference sequence). The CDR3 has 14 residues. As DNA, the CDR3 is TGCAGTGTCAAAACCCCCTATTTGACCAATGAGCAGTTCTTC. Its translation is CSVKTPYLTNEQFF.

The CDR3 spells CASSVALAGAAQETQYF. The CDR3 bases are TGTGCCAGCAGCGTAGCTCTAGCGGGGGCCGCACAAGAGACCCAGTACTTC. The rearrangement links TRBV9 to TRBJ2-5; 10 bases agree with TRBD2. With V trimmed by 0 bases and J by 2 bases, 7 bases remained unmatched. The CDR3 is 17 amino acids. Per the germline V gene, CDR1 is SGDLS and CDR2 is YYNGEE.

This clonotype was seen only a few times. The rearrangement links TRBV6-6 to TRBJ2-1; the match to TRBD2 covers 7 bases. The CDR3 runs to 15 residues. J lost 15 bases, V lost 4 bases, and 18 bases had no gene match. Per germline, CDR1 MNHNY and CDR2 SVGAGI (reference sequence). The CDR3 sequence: CASSSEEAGRLKGFF. For the CDR3, the DNA is TGTGCCAGCAGTTCGGAGGAAGCGGGGAGACTGAAAGGGTTCTTC.

A note on this clonotype: A much more abundant neighbour one base away suggests this may be a read error. The chain couples TRBV7-8 to TRBJ2-5, with 7 bases that match TRBD2. This CDR3 comprises 14 residues. CDR1 and CDR2 (germline): SGHVS, FQNEAQ. This CDR3 is CAGSWDYKQETQYF. The CDR3 DNA reads as TGTGCCGGCAGCTGGGACTATAAACAAGAGACCCAGTACTTC.

The gene calls are TRBV7-9 and TRBJ1-1; possible D gene TRBD1, 6 bases. The CDR3 length is 15 residues. The germline V gene has CDR1 SEHNR and CDR2 FQNEAQ (reference sequence). Trimming shortened V by 2 bases and J by 2 bases, and 12 bases separated the two germline ends. For the CDR3, the DNA is TGTGCCAGCAGCTTACAACAGGGTTTCAACACTGAAGCTTTCTTT. It is translated as CASSLQQGFNTEAFF.